What follows are 8 T cell receptor beta chains derived from one specimen sequenced in a study of spatial heterogeneity in lung cancer (dated by TCRdb to about 2019). Receptor amplification or capture employed 5' RACE. The sequencer listed for this sample is NextSeq 500. The public reads were run again by TCRdb, first through fastp at Q25 and then through MiXCR, and only productive beta chains were kept. Records with the same CDR3 protein are collapsed into one entry carrying the most frequent genes and DNA. This sample is represented by 10,000 to 15,000 distinct CDR3 sequences; approximately 5% of them were singletons. Clones ranked in the top ten supply roughly 35% of the sample. The time point label, read with the paper, signifies: sample taken at primary tumor resection. Whole RNA extracted from tumor and nontumor lung tissue, or from cryopreserved PBMC samples, was used for TCR sequencing without cell sorting.

This specimen consisted of lung tumor tissue, obtained at surgery. Source of these receptors: a human donor with early-stage non-small cell lung cancer.

This clonotype was detected many times. A library made for alpha chains picked up this beta chain off target, so its size means little. The genes are TRBV5-1 and TRBJ1-2, with 7 bases fitting TRBD1. Germline CDR1 and CDR2: SGHRS and YFSETQ. J gave up 0 bases and V 4 bases, and 6 bases lay outside the gene matches. The CDR3 runs to 15 residues. The CDR3 spells CASSQQGTANYGYTF. In DNA, the CDR3 is TGCGCCAGCAGCCAACAGGGGACAGCTAACTATGGCTACACCTTC.

The table lists this clonotype with many counts. The library was built for alpha chains, so this beta chain is an off-target read and its size means little. The chain is built from TRBV5-6 and TRBJ1-1, with unresolved D. Trimming took 2 bases from V and 5 from J, leaving 13 bases between them. The CDR3 has 14 amino acids. Germline V gives CDR1 SGHDT, CDR2 YYEEEE. The CDR3 DNA sequence: TGTGCCAGCAGCTTTAACGGTCCGGGTACTGAAGCTTTCTTT. It is translated as CASSFNGPGTEAFF.

This clonotype was recorded many times. The library was built for alpha chains, so this beta chain is an off-target read and its size means little. This sequence joins TRBV5-1 and TRBJ1-1; no clear D. The V end was cut by 4 bases, the J end by 10 bases, with 17 bases between. The CDR3 sequence is 13 residues long. The germline gives CDR1 SGHRS, CDR2 YFSETQ. The CDR3 here is CASSPTREGSAFF. The CDR3 DNA is TGCGCCAGCAGCCCAACTAGGGAGGGATCAGCTTTCTTT.

The table lists this clonotype with many counts. This beta chain is a stray sequence in a library constructed for alpha chains; its clone size is not meaningful. This sequence joins TRBV29-1 and TRBJ2-3, with 15 bases lining up with TRBD2. V dropped 3 bases and J dropped 9; count of bases not matched to a gene: 4. The CDR3 consists of 14 residues. Germline CDR1 and CDR2: SQVTM and ANQGSEA. CDR3 region: CSVEGLAGGPTQYF. Written as DNA, the CDR3 is TGCAGCGTTGAGGGACTAGCGGGAGGACCGACGCAGTATTTT.

There are many counts of this clonotype. Being off target in a library aimed at alpha chains, this beta chain has a size of little meaning. The V and J genes are TRBV24-1 and TRBJ2-7; tentatively, D is TRBD1 or TRBD2 (6 bases each). From germline, CDR1 is KGHDR and CDR2 SFDVKD. This CDR3 spans 15 amino acids. Between the trimmed V and J ends, which lost 9 bases and 1 base, there was a span of 18 bases. The CDR3 region has the DNA TGTGCCACCGAATCACAGGGACTGGGGTCCTACGAGCAGTACTTC. Residues: CATESQGLGSYEQYF.

This clonotype rates as medium-sized (0.01 to 0.1%). This beta chain turned up in a library designed for alpha chains; as an off-target read, its abundance says little. The chain recombines TRBV11-3 with TRBJ2-7, with a weak D call TRBD2 (5 bases). The V end lost 5 bases, the J end lost 1 base, and 18 bases lay between the germline ends. The CDR3 loop spans 16 amino acids. Germline V lookup: CDR1 SGHNT, CDR2 YENEEA. CDR3 region: CASSGEAGGSSYEQYV. In DNA, the CDR3 is TGTGCCAGCAGCGGTGAGGCCGGCGGGTCGTCCTACGAGCAGTACGTC.

This clonotype was seen more than once but under ten times. Found in a library prepared for alpha chains, this beta chain is an off-target read, and its abundance has little meaning. The chain links TRBV7-9 to TRBJ1-2, with 7 bases aligning to TRBD1. The V gene's germline CDR1 is SEHNR and CDR2 FQNEAQ (reference sequence). Unmatched junction bases numbered 10, after V lost 3 bases and J lost 6 bases. This CDR3 comprises 15 residues. CDR3 sequence (DNA): TGTGCCAGCAGCTTGGATGGTGACAGGGTCGATGGCTACACCTTC. Residues: CASSLDGDRVDGYTF.

In the case of this clonotype: Within a library made for alpha chains, this beta chain is off target, and its count is uninformative. The chain links TRBV2 to TRBJ2-7; D unresolved. Germline V gene sequence: CDR1 SNHLY, CDR2 FYNNEI. The CDR3 loop spans 14 amino acids. V was pared by 7 bases and J by 0 bases, with 13 bases between. For the CDR3, the DNA is TGTGCCAGCATCTACATACCAAGCTCCTACGAGCAGTACTTC. Protein product: CASIYIPSSYEQYF.